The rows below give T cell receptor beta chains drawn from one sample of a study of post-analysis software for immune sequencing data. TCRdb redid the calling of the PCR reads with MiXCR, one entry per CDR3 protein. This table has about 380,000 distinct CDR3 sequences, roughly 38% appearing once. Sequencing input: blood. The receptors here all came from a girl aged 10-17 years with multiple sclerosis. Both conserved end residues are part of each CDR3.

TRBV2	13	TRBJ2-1	CASSDGRYNEQFF
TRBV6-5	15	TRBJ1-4	CASSYSKQGDEKLFF
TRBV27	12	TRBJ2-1	CASSLLNNEQFF
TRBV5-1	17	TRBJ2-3	CASSLLAGGTSTDTQYF
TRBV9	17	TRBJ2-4	CASSPLPEGYTKNIQYF
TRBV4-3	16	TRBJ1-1	CASSQSGGSLDTEAFF
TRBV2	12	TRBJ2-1	CASGHRGNEQFF
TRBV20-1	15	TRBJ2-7	CSAIAPGQGSYEQYF
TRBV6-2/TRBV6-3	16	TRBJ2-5	CASSYDNRAGQETQYF
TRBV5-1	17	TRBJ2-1	CASSPPVLGKGQDEQFF
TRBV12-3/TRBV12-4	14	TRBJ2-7	CASTPPRGGGEQYF
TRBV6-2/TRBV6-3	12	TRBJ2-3	CASSSLADTQYF
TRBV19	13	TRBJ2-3	CASSTTGADTQYF
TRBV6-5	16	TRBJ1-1	CASSTRGFVGGTEAFF
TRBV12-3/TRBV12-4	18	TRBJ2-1	CASSELAGDVSKDNEQFF
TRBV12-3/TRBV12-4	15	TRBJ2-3	CASSLREGRTDTQYF
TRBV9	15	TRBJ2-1	CASSIQGQIINEQFF
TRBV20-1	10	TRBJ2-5	CSAAEETQYF
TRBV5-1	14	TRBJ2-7	CASSLYGESDEQYF
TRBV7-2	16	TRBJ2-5	CASSFNGQGAEETQYF
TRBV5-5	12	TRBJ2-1	CASSLWGNEQFF
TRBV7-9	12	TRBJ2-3	CASSLSIDTQYF
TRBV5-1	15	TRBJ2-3	CASSRSTTGTDTQYF
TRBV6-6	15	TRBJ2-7	CASTTYGTGSYEQYF
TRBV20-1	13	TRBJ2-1	CSARVSTYNEQFF
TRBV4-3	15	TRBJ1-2	CASSQTGGLGDGYTF
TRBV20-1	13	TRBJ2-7	CSTIRDGSYEQYF
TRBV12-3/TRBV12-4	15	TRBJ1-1	CASSLGRGPETEAFF
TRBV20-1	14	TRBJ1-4	CSARRVPWEEKLFF
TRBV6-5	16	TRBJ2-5	CASRPGTGEVGETQYF
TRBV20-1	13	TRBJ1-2	CSARGSTSYGYTF
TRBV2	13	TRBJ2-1	CASTGQGMGEQFF
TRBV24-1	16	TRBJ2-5	CATSENSGGAFETQYF